The source of this T cell receptor (beta chain) is a study of shared clonotypes between healthy human individuals. Looked up from germline, CDR1 is MNHEY and CDR2 is SMNVEV (reference sequence). The CDR3 has 15 residues. Trimming left V 6 bases short and J 2 bases short, with 14 bases between. TCRdb's copy holds only in-frame clones and misses some; the assay was immunoSEQ multiplex PCR. Of fewer than 550,000 clones in the sample, almost 80% were seen once. The source is a woman aged 40-49 years in good health. Some clones in this sample may be carry-over from other donors' samples. The sequenced sample consisted of PBMCs. The chain carries TRBV27 and TRBJ1-5, with D perhaps matching TRBD1 (6 bases). The CDR3 DNA sequence: TGTGCCAGCAGGAACAGGGAAAAGTGCAATCAGCCCCAGCATTTT. It is translated as CASRNREKCNQPQHF.